This is a list of T cell receptor beta chains from one sample in a study of T-cell memory formation after mild COVID-19. TCRdb passed the 5' RACE reads through MiXCR, listing each CDR3 protein once. The sample holds about 150,000 distinct CDR3 sequences, about 28% seen once. Sequencing was carried out using PBMCs or a T cell subset sorted from them (not recorded which). These receptors all come from an adult woman who had mild COVID-19 (a few samples of this study predate the infection). Cell type and time point are not known. Both conserved end residues are part of each CDR3. D genes are given only for firm matches. Some rows mark clone size as missing; the rest say once, few, many or name a class of expanded clone.

TRBJ1-2	TRBV18	-	TRBD1	TGTGCCAGCTCGGCGGGACAGGGGGCTTATGGCTACACCTTC	CASSAGQGAYGYTF
TRBJ1-2	TRBV14	-	TRBD1	TGTGCCAGCAGCCATGGGACAGTCTGGACCTTC	CASSHGTVWTF
TRBJ2-5	TRBV14	-	-	TGTGCCAGCAGCCAAGGGGGGTTCGAGACCCAGTACTTC	CASSQGGFETQYF
TRBJ2-1	TRBV11-3	few	-	TGTGCCAGCAGCTTGGGGGAGAATGAGCAGTTCTTC	CASSLGENEQFF
TRBJ2-3	TRBV20-1	-	-	TGCAGTAATCGGGTGATTATCACAGATACGCAGTATTTT	CSNRVIITDTQYF
TRBJ2-7	TRBV2	-	-	TGTGCCAGCAGAGGGAGCTACGAGCAGTACTTC	CASRGSYEQYF
TRBJ2-7	TRBV5-1	many	TRBD1	TGCGCCAGCAGATCTCCGGGACAGGGGCCCTACGAGCAGTACTTC	CASRSPGQGPYEQYF
TRBJ2-7	TRBV30	-	-	TGTGCCTGGAGTGCCGGTGGTGGGGGCTACGAGCAGTACTTC	CAWSAGGGGYEQYF
TRBJ2-3	TRBV7-9	many	-	TGTGCCAGCAGCTTAGGGGCAGATACGCAGTATTTT	CASSLGADTQYF
TRBJ1-1	TRBV12-3/TRBV12-4	-	-	TGTGCCACCCTAGAACGAGACAAAGCTTTCTTT	CATLERDKAFF
TRBJ2-4	TRBV12-3/TRBV12-4	-	-	TGTGCCAGCAGTTTTTCAGGGAAGGGGGAAAACATTCAGTACTTC	CASSFSGKGENIQYF
TRBJ2-7	TRBV3-1	-	-	TGTGCCAGCAGCCAAGATGGCAACCCCTACGAGCAGTACTTC	CASSQDGNPYEQYF
TRBJ2-3	TRBV20-1	-	TRBD2	TGCAGTGCTAGAGCACCGAGCGGGGGGCCCAGCACAGATACGCAGTATTTT	CSARAPSGGPSTDTQYF
TRBJ2-1	TRBV6-5	-	-	TGTGCCAGCAGCCCCGGACCGCGGTCCTACAATGAGCAGTTCTTC	CASSPGPRSYNEQFF
TRBJ1-4	TRBV5-5	-	-	TGTGCCAGCAGCTTGGCCGACGAGGGCAAACTGTTTTTT	CASSLADEGKLFF
TRBJ2-3	TRBV5-1	few	TRBD2	TGCGCCAGCAGCTCCGGGAGGGGAGGCGATACGCAGTATTTT	CASSSGRGGDTQYF
TRBJ1-2	TRBV4-3	-	TRBD1	TGCGCCAGCAGCCGTGACAGGGCACCAGGGGATGGCTACACCTTC	CASSRDRAPGDGYTF